This TCR beta chain was recovered during a study of early T cells in non-severe SARS-CoV-2 infection. This clonotype was seen a handful of times. The V gene end was trimmed by 4 bases and the J gene end by 8 bases; junction bases not matched to a gene: 16. CDR3 length: 17 amino acids. Germline CDR1 reads SGHTA; CDR2 reads FQGTGA. TCRdb re-analysed the 5' RACE reads in MiXCR, keeping a single row per CDR3 protein. The sample shows around 50,000 distinct CDR3 sequences, around 12% of them seen only once. The TCR originated in an adult who was a healthcare worker with PCR-confirmed SARS-CoV-2 infection or an uninfected control (not recorded which). Sequencing was done on a sample of whole blood. This sequence joins TRBV7-3 and TRBJ2-3; 9 bases are shared with TRBD2. For the CDR3, the DNA is TGTGCCAGCAGCTCAACCCGGGGGAGCGGCGGGAGGGGTACGCAGTATTTT. As protein: CASSSTRGSGGRGTQYF. Together with reference TRBV7-3 and TRBJ2-3, the CDR3 gives the full variable domain: GAGVSQTPSNKVTEKGKYVELRCDPISGHTALYWYRQSLGQGPEFLIYFQGTGAADDSGLPNDRFFAVRPEGSVSTLKIQRTERGDSAVYLCASSSTRGSGGRGTQYFGPGTRLTVL.